The clone carrying this T cell receptor beta chain was recorded a few times. This entry belongs to a study of shared clonotypes between healthy human individuals. The length of the CDR3 is 15 residues. The germline gives CDR1 SGHTS, CDR2 YDEGEE. After removal of 3 bases from V and 0 bases from J, the junction contained 2 bases not matched to a gene. This table comes from immunoSEQ multiplex PCR, and its TCRdb copy is limited to in-frame clones, with some not included. The table has more than 550,000 clones, roughly two thirds seen once; the top ten hold about 1.8%. Sample: memory CD4+ T cells sorted from blood. Subset specified: CD45RA-negative fraction. The chain joins TRBV5-8 to TRBJ2-2; TRBD1 matches 7 bases. The TCR comes from a woman younger than 45 in good health. The CDR3 loop reads CASSWGTANTGELFF. The CDR3 DNA follows: TGTGCCAGCAGCTGGGGGACAGCGAACACCGGGGAGCTGTTTTTT. Full variable domain (missing parts from reference TRBV5-8 and TRBJ2-2): EAGVTQSPTHLIKTRGQQATLRCSPISGHTSVYWYQQALGLGLQFLLWYDEGEERNRGNFPPRFSGRQFPNYSSELNVNALELEDSALYLCASSWGTANTGELFFGEGSRLTVL.